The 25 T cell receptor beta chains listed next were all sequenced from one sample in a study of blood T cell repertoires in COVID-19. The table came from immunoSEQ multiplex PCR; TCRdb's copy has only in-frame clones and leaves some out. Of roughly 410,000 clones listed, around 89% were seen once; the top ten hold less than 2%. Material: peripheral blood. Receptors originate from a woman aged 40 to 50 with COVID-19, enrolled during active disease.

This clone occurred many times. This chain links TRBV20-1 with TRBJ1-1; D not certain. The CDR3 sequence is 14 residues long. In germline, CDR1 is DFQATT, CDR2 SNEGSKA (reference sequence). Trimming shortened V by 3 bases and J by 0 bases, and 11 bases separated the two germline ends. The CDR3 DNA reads TGCAGTGCTAGTTTTCGTCTAGTGAACACTGAAGCTTTCTTT. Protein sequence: CSASFRLVNTEAFF.

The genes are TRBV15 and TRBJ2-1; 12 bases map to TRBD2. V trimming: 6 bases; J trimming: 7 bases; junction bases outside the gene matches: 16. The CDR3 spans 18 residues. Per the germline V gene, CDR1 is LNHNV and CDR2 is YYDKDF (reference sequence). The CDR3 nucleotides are TGTGCCACCAGTCGGACTAGCGGGGTACCGTCCGCATGGAATGAGCAGTTCTTC. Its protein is CATSRTSGVPSAWNEQFF. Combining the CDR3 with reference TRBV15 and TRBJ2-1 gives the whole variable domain DAMVIQNPRYQVTQFGKPVTLSCSQTLNHNVMYWYQQKSSQAPKLLFHYYDKDFNNEADTPDNFQSRRPNTSFCFLDIRSPGLGDTAMYLCATSRTSGVPSAWNEQFFGPGTRLTVL.

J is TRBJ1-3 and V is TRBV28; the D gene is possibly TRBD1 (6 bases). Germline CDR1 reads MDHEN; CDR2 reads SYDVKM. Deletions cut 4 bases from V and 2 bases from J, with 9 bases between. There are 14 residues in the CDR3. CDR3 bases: TGTGCCAGCAGTTCAGGGGCGGCTGGAAACACCATATATTTT. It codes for CASSSGAAGNTIYF.

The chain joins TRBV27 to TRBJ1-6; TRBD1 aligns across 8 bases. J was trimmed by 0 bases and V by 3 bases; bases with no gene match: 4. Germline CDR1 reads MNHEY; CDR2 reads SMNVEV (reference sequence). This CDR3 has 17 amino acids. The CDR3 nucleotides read TGTGCCAGCAGTTTTGACAGGGGTTTCTCCTATAATTCACCCCTCCACTTT. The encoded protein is CASSFDRGFSYNSPLHF.

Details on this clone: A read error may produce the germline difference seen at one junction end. The DNA for the CDR3 is TGTGCCAGTAGTTGGGGACAGGGCGGATTGGTTTTT. This sequence encodes CASSWGQGGLVF. V and J are TRBV19 and TRBJ2-2; 9 bases align to TRBD1. Germline V gene lookup returns CDR1 LNHDA and CDR2 SQIVND (reference sequence). CDR3 length: 12 residues. The full variable domain, its missing parts supplied by reference TRBV19 and TRBJ2-2, is DGGITQSPKYLFRKEGQNVTLSCEQNLNHDAMYWYRQDPGQGLRLIYYSQIVNDFQKGDIAEGYSVSREKKESFPLTVTSAQKNPTAFYLCASSWGQGGLVFGEGSRLTVL.

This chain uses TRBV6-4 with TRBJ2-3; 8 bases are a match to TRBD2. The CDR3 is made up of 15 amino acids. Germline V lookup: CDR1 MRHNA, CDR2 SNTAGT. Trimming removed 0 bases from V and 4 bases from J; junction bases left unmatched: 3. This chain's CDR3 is CASSDSRGGADTQYF. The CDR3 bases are TGTGCCAGCAGTGACTCCCGGGGGGGGGCAGATACGCAGTATTTT.

The CDR3 nucleotides are TGTGCCTCAATCGGTTACAATGAGCAGTTCTTC. Translation: CASIGYNEQFF. The V gene is TRBV5-6, the J gene TRBJ2-1; the D is unclear. Deletions cut 10 bases from V and 4 bases from J, with 9 bases between. From germline, CDR1 is SGHDT and CDR2 YYEEEE. The CDR3 is 11 residues long.

The CDR3 reads CASSLSGPHGETQYF. CDR3 nucleotides: TGTGCCAGCAGTTTATCGGGGCCCCACGGGGAGACCCAGTACTTC. The gene calls are TRBV27 and TRBJ2-5; a possible D gene is TRBD1 (5 bases). V was trimmed by 0 bases and J by 5 bases, leaving 13 bases between them. Germline CDR1 reads MNHEY; CDR2 reads SMNVEV (reference sequence). The CDR3 length is 15 residues.

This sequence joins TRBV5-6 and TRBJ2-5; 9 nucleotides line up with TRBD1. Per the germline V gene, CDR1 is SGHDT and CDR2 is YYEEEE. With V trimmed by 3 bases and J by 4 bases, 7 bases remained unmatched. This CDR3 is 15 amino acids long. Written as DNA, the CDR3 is TGTGCCAGCAGCTCGACGATGACAGGGGGAGAGACCCAGTACTTC. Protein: CASSSTMTGGETQYF.

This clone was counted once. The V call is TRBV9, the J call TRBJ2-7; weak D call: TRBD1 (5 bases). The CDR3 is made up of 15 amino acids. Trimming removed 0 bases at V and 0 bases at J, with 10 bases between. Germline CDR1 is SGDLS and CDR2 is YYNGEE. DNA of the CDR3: TGTGCCAGCAGCGTAGATCCAGGGCGCTCCTACGAGCAGTACTTC. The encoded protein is CASSVDPGRSYEQYF.

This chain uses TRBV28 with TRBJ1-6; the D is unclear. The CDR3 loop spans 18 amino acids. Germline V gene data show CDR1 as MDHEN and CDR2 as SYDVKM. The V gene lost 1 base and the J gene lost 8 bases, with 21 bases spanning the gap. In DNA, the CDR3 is TGTGCCAGCAGTTTATTAGAGATGAGGGCCTTATTTGATTCACCCCTCCACTTT. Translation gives CASSLLEMRALFDSPLHF.

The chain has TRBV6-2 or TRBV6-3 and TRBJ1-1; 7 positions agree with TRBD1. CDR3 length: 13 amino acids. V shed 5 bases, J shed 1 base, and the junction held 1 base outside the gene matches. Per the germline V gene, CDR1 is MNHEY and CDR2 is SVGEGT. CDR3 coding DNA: TGTGCCAGCAGTCCAGGGGGGAACACTGAAGCTTTCTTT. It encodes CASSPGGNTEAFF.

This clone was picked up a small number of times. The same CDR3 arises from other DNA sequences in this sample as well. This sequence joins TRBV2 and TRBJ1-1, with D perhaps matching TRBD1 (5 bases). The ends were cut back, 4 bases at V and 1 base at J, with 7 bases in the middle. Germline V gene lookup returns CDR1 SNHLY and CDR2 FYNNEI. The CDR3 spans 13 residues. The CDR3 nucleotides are TGTGCCAGCAGTGGACAGCCGAACACTGAAGCTTTCTTT. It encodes CASSGQPNTEAFF.

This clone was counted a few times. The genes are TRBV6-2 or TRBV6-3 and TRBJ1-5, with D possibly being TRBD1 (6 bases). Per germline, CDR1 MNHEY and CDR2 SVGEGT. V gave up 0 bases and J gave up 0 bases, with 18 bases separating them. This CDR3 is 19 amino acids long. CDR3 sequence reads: CASSYSVAGVRYSNQPQHF. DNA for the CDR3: TGTGCCAGCAGTTACTCGGTTGCAGGGGTGAGGTATAGCAATCAGCCCCAGCATTTT.

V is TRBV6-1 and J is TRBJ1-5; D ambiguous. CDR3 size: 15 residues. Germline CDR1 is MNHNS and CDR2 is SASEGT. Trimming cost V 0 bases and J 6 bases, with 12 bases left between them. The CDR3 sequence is CASSEAPGGRQPQHF. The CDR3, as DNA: TGTGCCAGCAGTGAAGCACCGGGAGGGCGTCAGCCCCAGCATTTT.

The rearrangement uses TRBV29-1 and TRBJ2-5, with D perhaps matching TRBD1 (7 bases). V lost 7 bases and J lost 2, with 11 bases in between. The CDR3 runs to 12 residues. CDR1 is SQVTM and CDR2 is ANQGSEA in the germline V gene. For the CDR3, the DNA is TGCAGCGCCTCAGGGGGGCAAGAGACCCAGTACTTC. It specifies CSASGGQETQYF.

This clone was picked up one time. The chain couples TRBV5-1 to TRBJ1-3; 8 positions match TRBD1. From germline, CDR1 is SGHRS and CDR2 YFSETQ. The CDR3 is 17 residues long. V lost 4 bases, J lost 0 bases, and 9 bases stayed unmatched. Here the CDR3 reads CASSGGQGHYSGNTIYF. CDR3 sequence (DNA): TGCGCCAGCAGCGGCGGACAGGGCCATTACTCTGGAAACACCATATATTTT.

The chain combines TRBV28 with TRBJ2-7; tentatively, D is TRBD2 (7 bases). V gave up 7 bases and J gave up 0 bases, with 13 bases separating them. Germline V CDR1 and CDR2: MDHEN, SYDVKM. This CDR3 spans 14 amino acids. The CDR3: CASKGGGPSYEQYF. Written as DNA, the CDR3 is TGTGCCAGCAAAGGGGGGGGCCCCTCCTACGAGCAGTACTTC.

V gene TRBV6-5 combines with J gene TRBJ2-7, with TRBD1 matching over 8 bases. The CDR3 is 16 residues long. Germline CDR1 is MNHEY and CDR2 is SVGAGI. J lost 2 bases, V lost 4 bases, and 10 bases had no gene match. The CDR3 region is CASSSPGTGPPYEQYF. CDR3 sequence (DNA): TGTGCCAGCAGTTCCCCCGGGACAGGTCCCCCCTACGAGCAGTACTTC.

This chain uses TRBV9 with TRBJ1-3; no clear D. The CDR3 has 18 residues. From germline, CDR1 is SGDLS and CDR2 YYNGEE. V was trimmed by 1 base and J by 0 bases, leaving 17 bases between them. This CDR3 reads CASSVTGEGALSGNTIYF. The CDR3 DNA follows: TGTGCCAGCAGCGTAACCGGGGAAGGTGCTCTCTCTGGAAACACCATATATTTT.

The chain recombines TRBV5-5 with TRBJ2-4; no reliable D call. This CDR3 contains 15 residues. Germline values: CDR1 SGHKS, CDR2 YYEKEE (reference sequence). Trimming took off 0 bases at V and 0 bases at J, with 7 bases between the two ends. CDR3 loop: CASSLAPVAKNIQYF. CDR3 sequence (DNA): TGTGCCAGCAGCTTGGCGCCAGTAGCCAAAAACATTCAGTACTTC.

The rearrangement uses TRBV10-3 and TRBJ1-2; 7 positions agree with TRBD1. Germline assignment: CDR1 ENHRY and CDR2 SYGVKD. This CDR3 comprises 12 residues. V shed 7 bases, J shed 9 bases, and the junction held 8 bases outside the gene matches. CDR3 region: CAITTAGGSYTF. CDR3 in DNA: TGTGCCATCACCACGGCAGGGGGAAGCTACACCTTC.

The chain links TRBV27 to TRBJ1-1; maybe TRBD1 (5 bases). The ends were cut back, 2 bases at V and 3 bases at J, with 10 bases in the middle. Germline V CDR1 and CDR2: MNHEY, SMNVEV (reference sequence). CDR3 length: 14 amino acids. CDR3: CASSLAGGYTEAFF. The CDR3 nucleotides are TGTGCCAGCAGTTTAGCCGGGGGATACACTGAAGCTTTCTTT.

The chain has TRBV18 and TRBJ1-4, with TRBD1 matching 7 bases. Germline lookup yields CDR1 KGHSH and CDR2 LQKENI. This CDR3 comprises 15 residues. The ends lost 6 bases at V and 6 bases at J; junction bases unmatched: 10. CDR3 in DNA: TGTGCCAGCTCGCCGCAGGGGGGTGGCGATGAAAAACTGTTTTTT. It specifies CASSPQGGGDEKLFF.

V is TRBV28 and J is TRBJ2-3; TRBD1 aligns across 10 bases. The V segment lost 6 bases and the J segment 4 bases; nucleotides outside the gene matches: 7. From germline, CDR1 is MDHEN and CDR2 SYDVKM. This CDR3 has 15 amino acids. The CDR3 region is CASSSTGGRADTQYF. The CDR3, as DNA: TGTGCCAGCAGCTCGACAGGGGGCCGAGCAGATACGCAGTATTTT.